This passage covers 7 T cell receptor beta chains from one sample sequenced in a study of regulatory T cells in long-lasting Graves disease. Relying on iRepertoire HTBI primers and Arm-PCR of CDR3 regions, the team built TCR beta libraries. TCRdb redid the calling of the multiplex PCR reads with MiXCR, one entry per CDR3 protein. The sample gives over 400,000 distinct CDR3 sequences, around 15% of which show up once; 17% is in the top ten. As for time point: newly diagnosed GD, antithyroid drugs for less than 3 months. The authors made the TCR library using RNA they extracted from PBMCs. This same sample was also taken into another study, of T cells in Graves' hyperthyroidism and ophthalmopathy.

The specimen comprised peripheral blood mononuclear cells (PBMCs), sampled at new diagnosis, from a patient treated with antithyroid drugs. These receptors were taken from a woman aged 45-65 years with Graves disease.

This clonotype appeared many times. CDR3 amino acids: CASTQWGWGYQETQYF. The CDR3 region has the DNA TGTGCCAGCACCCAGTGGGGCTGGGGGTACCAAGAGACCCAGTACTTC. The rearrangement links TRBV7-8 to TRBJ2-5, with D tentatively TRBD1 or TRBD2 (5 bases each). CDR1 and CDR2 from the germline V gene are SGHVS and FQNEAQ. The CDR3 contains 16 residues. V was shortened by 7 bases and J by 0 bases, with 18 bases between the two germline ends.

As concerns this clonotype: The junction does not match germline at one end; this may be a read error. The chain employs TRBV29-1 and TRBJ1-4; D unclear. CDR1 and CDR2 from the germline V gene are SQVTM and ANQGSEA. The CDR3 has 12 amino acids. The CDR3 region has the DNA TGCAGCGTTGGCACACCTACCGAAAAACCGTTTTTT. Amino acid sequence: CSVGTPTEKPFF.

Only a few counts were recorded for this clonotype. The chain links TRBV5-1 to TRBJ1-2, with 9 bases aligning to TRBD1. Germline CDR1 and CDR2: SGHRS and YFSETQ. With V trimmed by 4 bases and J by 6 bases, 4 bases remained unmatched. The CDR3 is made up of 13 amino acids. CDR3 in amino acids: CASSGDRVDGYTF. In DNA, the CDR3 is TGCGCCAGCAGCGGGGACAGGGTGGATGGCTACACCTTC.

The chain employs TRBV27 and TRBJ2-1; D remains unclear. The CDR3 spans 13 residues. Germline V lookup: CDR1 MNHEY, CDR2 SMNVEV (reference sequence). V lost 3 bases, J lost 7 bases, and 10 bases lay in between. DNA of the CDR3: TGTGCCAGCAGTTTCAGAGTTGCGAATGAGCAGTTCTTC. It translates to CASSFRVANEQFF.

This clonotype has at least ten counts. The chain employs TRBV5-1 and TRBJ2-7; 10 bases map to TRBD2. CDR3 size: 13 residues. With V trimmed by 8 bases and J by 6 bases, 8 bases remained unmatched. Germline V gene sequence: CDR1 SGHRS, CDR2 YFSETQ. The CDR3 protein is CASHGTSVLEQYF. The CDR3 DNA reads TGCGCCAGTCACGGGACTAGCGTGCTCGAGCAGTACTTC.

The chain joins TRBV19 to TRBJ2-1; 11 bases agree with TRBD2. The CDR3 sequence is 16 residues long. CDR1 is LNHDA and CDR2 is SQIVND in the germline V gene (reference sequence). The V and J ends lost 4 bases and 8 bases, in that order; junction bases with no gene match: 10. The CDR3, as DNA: TGTGCCAGTAGTACAGTCACTAGCGGGAGATTCGATGAGCAGTTCTTC. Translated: CASSTVTSGRFDEQFF.

CDR3: CASSFWRELSTDTQYF. In DNA form, the CDR3 reads TGTGCCAGCAGTTTCTGGCGGGAGTTGTCCACAGATACGCAGTATTTT. V gene TRBV28 combines with J gene TRBJ2-3; 7 bases align to TRBD2. This CDR3 has 16 amino acids. Losses at the gene ends were 3 bases for V and 2 bases for J; bases not matched to a gene: 8. Germline-derived CDR1 and CDR2 are MDHEN and SYDVKM. The full variable domain, in which reference TRBV28 and TRBJ2-3 provide the parts outside the CDR3, is DVKVTQSSRYLVKRTGEKVFLECVQDMDHENMFWYRQDPGLGLRLIYFSYDVKMKEKGDIPEGYSVSREKKERFSLILESASTNQTSMYLCASSFWRELSTDTQYFGPGTRLTVL.